Listed below are T cell receptor beta chains from one sample, sequenced in a study of radiotherapy plus CTLA-4 blockade in lung cancer. Clones were sequenced by immunoSEQ multiplex PCR, and TCRdb holds only the in-frame ones, with some missing. Of roughly 32,000 clones in the sample, more than 80% were seen once. Sequenced material: peripheral blood, taken from a patient treated with radiotherapy plus ipilimumab. The receptors here all came from a human donor with non-small cell lung cancer that progressed on radiotherapy plus ipilimumab. Each CDR3 is given with its conserved first and last residue.

TRBV6-1 CASSLGHTQETQYF
TRBV7-2 CASSLSTGQGYEQYF
TRBV2 CASSPTAGGLFEQYF
TRBV5-1 CASSLEGERMNTEAFF
TRBV19 CASTTGQGSTDTQYF
TRBV6-6 CASSLTVYEQYF
TRBV20-1 CSARGGDSTF
TRBV11-2 CASSLRGQGTSYEQYF
TRBV19 CASSSGGQGLGYNEQFF
TRBV9 CASSQQVTNTGELFF
TRBV4-3 CASSQDNGGAGGNTIYF
TRBV29-1 CSVGRLAGVNEQFF
TRBV4-3 CASSQPPRGRADTQYF
TRBV6-4 CASRQNTEAFF
TRBV29-1 CSVLRDRGAGEKLFF
TRBV27 CASSPTSGSNEKLFF
TRBV2 CASSEAPLAGGSEQFF
TRBV5-4 CASSPRTGLSYNEQFF
TRBV5-5 CASSLGNRGRGYGYTF
TRBV14 CASSQSGTDTQYF
TRBV5-1 CASNRGWEGTDTQYF
TRBV28 CASSSRTENTEAFF
TRBV27 CASSLVAGAETQYF
TRBV4-3 CASSQSYTGGYEKLFF
TRBV28 CASSIAGQDEKLFF
TRBV6-5 CASSRTGQGYTF
TRBV9 CASSGGDRDEQYF
TRBV19 CASSPTTGPEKGYTF
TRBV18 CASSPDRRATEAFF
TRBV11-2 CASSLRVGGGRLYNEQFF
TRBV5-4 CASSLGSGGTNEQFF
TRBV11-2 CASSPSFRGISETQYF
TRBV6-5 CASSPRQGATEAFF
TRBV15 CATSSGVIYEQYF
TRBV19 CASSIRSGGVGELFF
TRBV6-6 CASSYPPGGAVQPQHF
TRBV6-1 CASSPGQPNQPQHF
TRBV5-4 CASSLVADPPYEQYF
TRBV27 CASRRSLNYGYTF
TRBV9 CASSVTSGFNEQFF
TRBV27 CASSLSPGQGRKVFHEQYF
TRBV10-3 CAISDGGGGRQFF
TRBV5-1 CASSTGLAGGITGELFF
TRBV27 CASSFSTGELFF
TRBV29-1 CSVVPTRRGYNEQFF